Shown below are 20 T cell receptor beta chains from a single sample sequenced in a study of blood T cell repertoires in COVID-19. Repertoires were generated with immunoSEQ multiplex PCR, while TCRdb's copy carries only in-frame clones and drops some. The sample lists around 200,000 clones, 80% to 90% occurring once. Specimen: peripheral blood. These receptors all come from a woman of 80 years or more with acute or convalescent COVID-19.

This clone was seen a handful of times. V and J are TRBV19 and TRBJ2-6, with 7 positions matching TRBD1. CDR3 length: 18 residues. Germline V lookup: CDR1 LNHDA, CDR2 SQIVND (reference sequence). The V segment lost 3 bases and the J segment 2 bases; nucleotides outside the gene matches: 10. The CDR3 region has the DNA TGTGCCAGTAGTATGGGACAGATTGGCAGGGCTGGGGCCAACGTCCTGACTTTC. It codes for CASSMGQIGRAGANVLTF.

The DNA for the CDR3 is TGTGCCAGCAGTGAAGCACACAGGGCGAACTATGGCTACACCTTC. Encoded protein: CASSEAHRANYGYTF. V is TRBV2 and J is TRBJ1-2; D possibly corresponds to TRBD1 (6 bases). From germline, CDR1 is SNHLY and CDR2 FYNNEI. V lost 0 bases and J 2 bases, leaving 10 bases between the germline ends. The CDR3 is 15 residues long.

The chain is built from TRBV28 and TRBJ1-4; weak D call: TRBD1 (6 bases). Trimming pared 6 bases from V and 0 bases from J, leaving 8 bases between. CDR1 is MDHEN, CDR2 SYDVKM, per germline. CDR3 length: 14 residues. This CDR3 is CASRDSATNEKLFF. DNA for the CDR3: TGTGCCAGCAGGGACAGCGCAACTAATGAAAAACTGTTTTTT.

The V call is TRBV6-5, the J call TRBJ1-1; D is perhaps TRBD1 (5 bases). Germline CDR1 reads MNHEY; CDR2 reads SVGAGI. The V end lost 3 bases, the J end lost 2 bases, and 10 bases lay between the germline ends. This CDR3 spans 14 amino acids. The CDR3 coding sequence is TGTGCCAGCAGTTATGGGGCGGGAAACACTGAAGCTTTCTTT. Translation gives CASSYGAGNTEAFF.

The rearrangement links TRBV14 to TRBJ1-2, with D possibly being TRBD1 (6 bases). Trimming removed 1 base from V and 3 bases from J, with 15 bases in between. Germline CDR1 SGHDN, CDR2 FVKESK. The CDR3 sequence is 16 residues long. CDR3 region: CASSQAGSTGYYGYTF. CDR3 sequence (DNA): TGTGCCAGCAGCCAAGCCGGATCGACAGGATACTATGGCTACACCTTC.

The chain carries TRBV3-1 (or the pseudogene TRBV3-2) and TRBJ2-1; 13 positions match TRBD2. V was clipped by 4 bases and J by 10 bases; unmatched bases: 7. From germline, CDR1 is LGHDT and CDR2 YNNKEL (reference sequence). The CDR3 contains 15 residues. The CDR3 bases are TGTGCCAGCAGCCCGGGACTAGCGGGAACGGTGGAGCAGTTCTTC. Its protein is CASSPGLAGTVEQFF.

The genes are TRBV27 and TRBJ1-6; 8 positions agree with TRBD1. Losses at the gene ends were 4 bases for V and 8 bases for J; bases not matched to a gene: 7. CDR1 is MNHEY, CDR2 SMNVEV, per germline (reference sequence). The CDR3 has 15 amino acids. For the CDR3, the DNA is TGTGCCAGCAGTTGGACAGGGTCCAATGATTCACCCCTCCACTTT. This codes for CASSWTGSNDSPLHF.

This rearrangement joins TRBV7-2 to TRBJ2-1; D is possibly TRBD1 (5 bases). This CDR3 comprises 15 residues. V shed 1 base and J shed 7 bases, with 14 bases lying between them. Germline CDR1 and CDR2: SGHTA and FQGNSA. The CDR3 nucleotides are TGTGCCAGCAGCTTAGATAGGTCAGGGCAAAATGAGCAGTTCTTC. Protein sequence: CASSLDRSGQNEQFF.

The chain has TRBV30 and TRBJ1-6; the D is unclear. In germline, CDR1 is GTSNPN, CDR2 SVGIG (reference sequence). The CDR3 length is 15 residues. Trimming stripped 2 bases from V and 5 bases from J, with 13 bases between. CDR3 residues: CAWSSGPIDNSPLHF. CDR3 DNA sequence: TGTGCCTGGAGTTCCGGTCCGATCGATAATTCACCCCTCCACTTT.

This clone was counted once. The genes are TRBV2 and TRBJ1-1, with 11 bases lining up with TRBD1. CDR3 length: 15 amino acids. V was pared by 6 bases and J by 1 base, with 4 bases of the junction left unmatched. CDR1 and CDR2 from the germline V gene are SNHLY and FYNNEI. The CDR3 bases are TGTGCCAGCAGCGCCGGGACAGGGGGGAACACTGAAGCTTTCTTT. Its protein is CASSAGTGGNTEAFF.

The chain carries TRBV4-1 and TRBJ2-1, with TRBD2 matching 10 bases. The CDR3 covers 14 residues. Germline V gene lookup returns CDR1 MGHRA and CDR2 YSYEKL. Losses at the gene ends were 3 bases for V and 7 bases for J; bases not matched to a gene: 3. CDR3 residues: CASSQLAGANEQFF. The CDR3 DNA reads TGCGCCAGCAGCCAGCTAGCGGGAGCGAATGAGCAGTTCTTC.

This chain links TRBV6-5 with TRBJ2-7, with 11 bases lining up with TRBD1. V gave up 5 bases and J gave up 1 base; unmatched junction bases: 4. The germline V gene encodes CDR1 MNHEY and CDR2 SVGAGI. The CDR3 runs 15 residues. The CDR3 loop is CASSHRDRGSYEQYF. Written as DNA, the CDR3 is TGTGCCAGCAGTCACCGGGACAGGGGGTCCTACGAGCAGTACTTC.

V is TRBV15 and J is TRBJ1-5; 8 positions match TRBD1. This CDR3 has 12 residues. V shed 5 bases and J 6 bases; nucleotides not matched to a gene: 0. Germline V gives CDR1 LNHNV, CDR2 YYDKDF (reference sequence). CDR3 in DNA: TGTGCCACCAGCGGACAGGGTCAGCCCCAGCATTTT. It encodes CATSGQGQPQHF.

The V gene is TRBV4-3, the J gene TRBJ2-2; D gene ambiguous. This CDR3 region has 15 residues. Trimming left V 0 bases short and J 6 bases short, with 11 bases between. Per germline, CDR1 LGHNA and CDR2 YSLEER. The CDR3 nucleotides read TGCGCCAGCAGCCAAGATCTGTTCGTCCCCGGGGAGCTGTTTTTT. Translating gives CASSQDLFVPGELFF.

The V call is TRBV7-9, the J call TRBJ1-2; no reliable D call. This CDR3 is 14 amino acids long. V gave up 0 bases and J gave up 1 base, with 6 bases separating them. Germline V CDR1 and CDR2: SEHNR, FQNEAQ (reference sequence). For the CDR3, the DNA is TGTGCCAGCAGCTTAGCGGGAGTTAACTATGGCTACACCTTC. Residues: CASSLAGVNYGYTF.

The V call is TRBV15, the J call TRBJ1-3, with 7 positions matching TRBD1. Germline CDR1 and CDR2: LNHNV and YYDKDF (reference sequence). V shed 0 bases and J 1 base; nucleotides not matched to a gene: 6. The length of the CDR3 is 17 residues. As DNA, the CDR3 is TGTGCCACCAGCAGAGAGTTAGCGACAGGGTCTGGAAACACCATATATTTT. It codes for CATSRELATGSGNTIYF.

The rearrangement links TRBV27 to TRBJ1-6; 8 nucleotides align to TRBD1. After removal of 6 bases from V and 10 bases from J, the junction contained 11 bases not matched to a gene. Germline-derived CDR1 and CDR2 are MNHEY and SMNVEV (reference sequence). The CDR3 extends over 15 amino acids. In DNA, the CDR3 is TGTGCCAGCAGGAATGCCGGGACAGGTGTGTCACCCCTCCACTTT. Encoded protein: CASRNAGTGVSPLHF.

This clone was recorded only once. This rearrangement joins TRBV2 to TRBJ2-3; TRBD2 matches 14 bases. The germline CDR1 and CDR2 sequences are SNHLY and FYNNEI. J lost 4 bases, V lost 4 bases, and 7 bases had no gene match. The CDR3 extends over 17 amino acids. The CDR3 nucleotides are TGTGCCAGCAGTGGACCAGGGACTAGCGGGAGTGCAGATACGCAGTATTTT. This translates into CASSGPGTSGSADTQYF.

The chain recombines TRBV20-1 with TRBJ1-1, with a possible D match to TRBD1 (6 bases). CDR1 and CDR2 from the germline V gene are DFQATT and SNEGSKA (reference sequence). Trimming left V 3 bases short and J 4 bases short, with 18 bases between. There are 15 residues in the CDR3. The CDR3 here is CSASPQDRLGTEAFF. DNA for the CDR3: TGCAGTGCTAGTCCTCAAGACAGGCTAGGCACTGAAGCTTTCTTT.

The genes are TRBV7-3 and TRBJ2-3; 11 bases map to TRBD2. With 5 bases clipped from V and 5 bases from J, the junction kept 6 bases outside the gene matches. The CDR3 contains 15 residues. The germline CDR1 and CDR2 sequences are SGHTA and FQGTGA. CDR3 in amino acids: CASSPMGLAVDTQYF. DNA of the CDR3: TGTGCCAGCAGCCCGATGGGACTAGCGGTAGATACGCAGTATTTT.